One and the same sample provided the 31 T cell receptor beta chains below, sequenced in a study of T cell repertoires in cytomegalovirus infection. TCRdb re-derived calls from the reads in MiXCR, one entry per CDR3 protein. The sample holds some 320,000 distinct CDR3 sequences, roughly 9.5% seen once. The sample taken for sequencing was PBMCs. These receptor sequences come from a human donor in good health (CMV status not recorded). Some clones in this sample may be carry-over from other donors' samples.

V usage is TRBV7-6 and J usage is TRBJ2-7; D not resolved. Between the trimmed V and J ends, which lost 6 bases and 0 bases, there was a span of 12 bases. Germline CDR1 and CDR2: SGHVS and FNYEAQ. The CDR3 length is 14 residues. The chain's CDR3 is CASSPEPGSYEQYF. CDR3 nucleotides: TGTGCCAGCAGTCCCGAGCCTGGCTCCTACGAGCAGTACTTC.

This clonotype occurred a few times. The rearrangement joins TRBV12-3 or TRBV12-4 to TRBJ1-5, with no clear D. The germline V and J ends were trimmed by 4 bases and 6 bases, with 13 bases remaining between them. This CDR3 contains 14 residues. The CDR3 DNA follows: TGTGCCAGCAGTTCCTGGGAGCGCGGTCAGCCCCAGCATTTT. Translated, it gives CASSSWERGQPQHF.

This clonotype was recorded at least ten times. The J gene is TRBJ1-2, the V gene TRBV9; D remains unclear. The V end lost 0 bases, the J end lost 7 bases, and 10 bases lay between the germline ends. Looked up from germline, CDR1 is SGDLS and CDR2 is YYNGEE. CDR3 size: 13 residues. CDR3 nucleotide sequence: TGTGCCAGCAGCGTAGGGCGAAGGTCTGGCTACACCTTC. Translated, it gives CASSVGRRSGYTF.

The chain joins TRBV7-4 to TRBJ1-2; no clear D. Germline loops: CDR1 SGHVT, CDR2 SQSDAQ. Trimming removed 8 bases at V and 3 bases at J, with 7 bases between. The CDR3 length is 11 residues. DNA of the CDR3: TGTGCCAGCGGATTCGACTATGGCTACACCTTC. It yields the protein CASGFDYGYTF.

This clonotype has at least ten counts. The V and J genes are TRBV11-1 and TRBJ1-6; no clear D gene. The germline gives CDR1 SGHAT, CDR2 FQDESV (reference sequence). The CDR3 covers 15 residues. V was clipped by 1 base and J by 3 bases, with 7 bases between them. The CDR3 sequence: CASSLDNSYNSPLHF. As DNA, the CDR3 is TGTGCCAGCAGCTTAGACAACAGCTATAATTCACCCCTCCACTTT.

The CDR3 region is CASGPGQGYQETQYF. The CDR3 DNA is TGTGCTAGTGGTCCTGGACAGGGATACCAAGAGACCCAGTACTTC. The rearrangement links TRBV12-5 to TRBJ2-5; 8 bases map to TRBD1. The V and J ends lost 5 bases and 0 bases, in that order; junction bases with no gene match: 5. This CDR3 contains 15 residues. Germline V gives CDR1 LGHNT, CDR2 FRNRAP.

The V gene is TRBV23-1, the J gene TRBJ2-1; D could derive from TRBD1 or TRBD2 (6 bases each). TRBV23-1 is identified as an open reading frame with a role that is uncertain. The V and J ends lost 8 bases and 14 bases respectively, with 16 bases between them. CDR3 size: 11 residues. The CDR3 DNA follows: TGCGCCAGCGCATACACGGGGGCTGAGTTCTTC. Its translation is CASAYTGAEFF.

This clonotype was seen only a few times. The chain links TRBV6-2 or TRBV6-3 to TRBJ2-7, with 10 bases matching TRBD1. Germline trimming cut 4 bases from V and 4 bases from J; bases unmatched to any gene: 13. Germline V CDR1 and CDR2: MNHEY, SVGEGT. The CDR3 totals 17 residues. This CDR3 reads CASSWTPGQGNGYEQYF. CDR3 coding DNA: TGTGCCAGCAGTTGGACCCCGGGACAGGGGAATGGTTACGAGCAGTACTTC.

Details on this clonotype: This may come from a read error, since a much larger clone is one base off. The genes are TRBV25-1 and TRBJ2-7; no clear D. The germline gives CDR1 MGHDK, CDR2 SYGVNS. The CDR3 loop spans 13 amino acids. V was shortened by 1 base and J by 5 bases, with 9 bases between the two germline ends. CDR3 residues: CASSEWLRNEQYF. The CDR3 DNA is TGTGCCAGCAGTGAATGGTTACGCAACGAGCAGTACTTC.

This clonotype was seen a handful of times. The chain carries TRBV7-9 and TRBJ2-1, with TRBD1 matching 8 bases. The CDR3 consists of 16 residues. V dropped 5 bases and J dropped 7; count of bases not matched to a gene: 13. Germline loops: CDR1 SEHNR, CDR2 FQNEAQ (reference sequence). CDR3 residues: CASSDPRQGAFNEQFF. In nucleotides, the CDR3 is TGTGCCAGCAGCGATCCGCGCCAGGGGGCATTTAATGAGCAGTTCTTC.

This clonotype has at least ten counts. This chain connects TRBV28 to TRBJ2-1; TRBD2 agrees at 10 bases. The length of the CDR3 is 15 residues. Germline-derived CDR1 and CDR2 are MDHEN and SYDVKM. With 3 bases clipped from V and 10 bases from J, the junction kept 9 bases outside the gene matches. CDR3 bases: TGTGCCAGCAGTTTGGCCAGCGGGAGGGCCGGGGAGCAGTTCTTC. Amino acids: CASSLASGRAGEQFF.

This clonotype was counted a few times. CDR3: CASSIASGELFF. In DNA, the CDR3 is TGTGCCAGTAGTATAGCCTCCGGGGAGCTGTTTTTT. This chain links TRBV19 with TRBJ2-2; no clear D gene. The CDR3 has 12 residues. CDR1 and CDR2 from the germline V gene are LNHDA and SQIVND (reference sequence). With 1 base removed from V and 6 bases from J, the gap between germline ends came to 3 bases. The full variable domain, rest sourced from reference TRBV19 and TRBJ2-2, is DGGITQSPKYLFRKEGQNVTLSCEQNLNHDAMYWYRQDPGQGLRLIYYSQIVNDFQKGDIAEGYSVSREKKESFPLTVTSAQKNPTAFYLCASSIASGELFFGEGSRLTVL.

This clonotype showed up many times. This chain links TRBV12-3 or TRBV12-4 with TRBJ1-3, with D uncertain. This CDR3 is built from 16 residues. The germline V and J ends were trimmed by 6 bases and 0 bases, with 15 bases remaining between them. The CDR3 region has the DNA TGTGCCAGCAGCTCCCTCGCAGTAAGCTCTGGAAACACCATATATTTT. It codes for CASSSLAVSSGNTIYF.

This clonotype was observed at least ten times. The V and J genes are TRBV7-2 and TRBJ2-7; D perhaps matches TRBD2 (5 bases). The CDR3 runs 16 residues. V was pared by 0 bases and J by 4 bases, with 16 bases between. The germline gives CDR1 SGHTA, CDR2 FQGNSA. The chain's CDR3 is CASSLAAGVNLYEQYF. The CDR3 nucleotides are TGTGCCAGCAGCTTAGCGGCGGGCGTTAACCTTTACGAGCAGTACTTC.

The CDR3: CAISEGRGSGTLSDTQYF. CDR3 bases: TGTGCCATCAGTGAGGGCCGGGGGAGCGGGACCCTCTCAGATACGCAGTATTTT. The V call is TRBV10-3, the J call TRBJ2-3; 7 positions agree with TRBD2. Germline V gives CDR1 ENHRY, CDR2 SYGVKD. V lost 2 bases to trimming and J lost 4 bases; unmatched junction nucleotides: 15. The CDR3 length is 18 residues.

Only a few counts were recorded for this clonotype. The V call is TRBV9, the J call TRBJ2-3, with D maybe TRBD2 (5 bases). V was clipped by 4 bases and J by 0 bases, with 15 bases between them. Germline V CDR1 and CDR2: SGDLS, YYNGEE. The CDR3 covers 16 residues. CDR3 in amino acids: CASSPLGAASTDTQYF. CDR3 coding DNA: TGTGCCAGCAGCCCTCTGGGAGCGGCTAGCACAGATACGCAGTATTTT.

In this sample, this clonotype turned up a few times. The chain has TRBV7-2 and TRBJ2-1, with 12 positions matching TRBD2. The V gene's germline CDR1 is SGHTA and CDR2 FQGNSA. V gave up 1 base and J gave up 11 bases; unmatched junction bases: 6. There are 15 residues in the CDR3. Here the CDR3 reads CASSLEGLAGGQQFF. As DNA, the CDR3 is TGTGCCAGCAGCTTAGAGGGGCTAGCGGGAGGGCAGCAGTTCTTC.

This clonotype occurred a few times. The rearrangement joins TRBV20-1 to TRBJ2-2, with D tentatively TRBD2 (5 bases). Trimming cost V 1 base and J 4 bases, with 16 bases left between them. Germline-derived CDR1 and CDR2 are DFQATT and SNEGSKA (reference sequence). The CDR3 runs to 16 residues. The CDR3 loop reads CSARALKDSATGELFF. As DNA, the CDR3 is TGCAGTGCTAGAGCCCTGAAGGACTCTGCCACCGGGGAGCTGTTTTTT.

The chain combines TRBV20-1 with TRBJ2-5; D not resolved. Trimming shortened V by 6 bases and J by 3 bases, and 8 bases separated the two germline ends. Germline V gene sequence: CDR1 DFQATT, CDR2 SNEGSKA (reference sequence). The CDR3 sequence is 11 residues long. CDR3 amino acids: CSAKQEETQYF. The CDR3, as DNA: TGCAGTGCCAAACAAGAAGAGACCCAGTACTTC.

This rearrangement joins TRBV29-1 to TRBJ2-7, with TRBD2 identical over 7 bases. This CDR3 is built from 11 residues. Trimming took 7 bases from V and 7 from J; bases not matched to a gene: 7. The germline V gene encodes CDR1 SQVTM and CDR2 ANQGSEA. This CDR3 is CSAREVGEQYF. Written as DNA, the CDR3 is TGCAGCGCCCGGGAGGTTGGGGAGCAGTACTTC.

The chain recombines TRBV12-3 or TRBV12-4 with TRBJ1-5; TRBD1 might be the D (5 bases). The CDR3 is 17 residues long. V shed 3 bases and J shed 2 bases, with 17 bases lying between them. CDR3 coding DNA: TGTGCCAGCAGTTTCCTCTCGGGGACCGGGGGCAATCAGCCCCAGCATTTT. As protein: CASSFLSGTGGNQPQHF.

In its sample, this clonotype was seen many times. The CDR3 protein is CASSEPRTPSYNEQFF. CDR3 DNA: TGTGCCAGCAGCGAACCTCGGACTCCCAGCTACAATGAGCAGTTCTTC. V usage is TRBV5-4 and J usage is TRBJ2-1; tentative D call: TRBD2 (5 bases). Germline-derived CDR1 and CDR2 are SGHNT and YYREEE (reference sequence). Trimming stripped 4 bases from V and 3 bases from J, with 17 bases between. This CDR3 has 16 amino acids.

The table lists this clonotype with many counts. DNA for the CDR3: TGTGCCAGCAGTGCTGCCGACAGGGTGAACACAGATACGCAGTATTTT. Amino acid sequence: CASSAADRVNTDTQYF. This chain joins TRBV5-5 and TRBJ2-3; 7 bases are a match to TRBD1. Losses at the gene ends were 5 bases for V and 2 bases for J; bases not matched to a gene: 11. CDR3 size: 16 residues. Looked up from germline, CDR1 is SGHKS and CDR2 is YYEKEE (reference sequence).

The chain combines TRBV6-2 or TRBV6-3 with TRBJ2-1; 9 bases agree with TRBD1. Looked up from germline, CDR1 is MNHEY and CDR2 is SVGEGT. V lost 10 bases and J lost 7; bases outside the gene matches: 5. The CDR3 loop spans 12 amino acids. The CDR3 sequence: CATTGQGNEQFF. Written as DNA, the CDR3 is TGTGCCACCACAGGACAGGGGAATGAGCAGTTCTTC.

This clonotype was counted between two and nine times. This CDR3 reads CASWIYTGELFF. DNA of the CDR3: TGTGCCAGCTGGATTTACACCGGGGAGCTGTTTTTT. The chain has TRBV6-6 and TRBJ2-2; D is uncertain. V lost 8 bases, J lost 3 bases, and 7 bases lay in between. The CDR3 runs to 12 residues. Germline values: CDR1 MNHNY, CDR2 SVGAGI (reference sequence).

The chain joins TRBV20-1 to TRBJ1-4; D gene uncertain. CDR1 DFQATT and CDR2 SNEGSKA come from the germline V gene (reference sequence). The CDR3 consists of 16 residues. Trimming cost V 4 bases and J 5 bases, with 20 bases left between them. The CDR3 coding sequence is TGCAGTGCTAATGGCCTTGGCACTTTGAGGAATGAAAAACTGTTTTTT. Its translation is CSANGLGTLRNEKLFF.

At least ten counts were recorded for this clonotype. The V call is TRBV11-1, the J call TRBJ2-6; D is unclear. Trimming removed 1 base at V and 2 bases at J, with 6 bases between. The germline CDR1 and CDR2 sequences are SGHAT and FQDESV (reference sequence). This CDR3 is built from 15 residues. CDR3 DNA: TGTGCCAGCAGCTTAGGGAACGCTGGGGCCAACGTCCTGACTTTC. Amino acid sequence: CASSLGNAGANVLTF.

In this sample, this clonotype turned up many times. CDR3 amino acids: CASSSGQISEKLFF. The CDR3 DNA sequence: TGTGCCAGCAGCTCAGGACAGATCTCTGAAAAACTGTTTTTT. The chain has TRBV7-2 and TRBJ1-4; weak D call: TRBD1 (6 bases). This CDR3 comprises 14 residues. V was pared by 4 bases and J by 7 bases, with 13 bases between. From germline, CDR1 is SGHTA and CDR2 FQGNSA. Full variable domain (outside the CDR3, taken from reference TRBV7-2 and TRBJ1-4): GAGVSQSPSNKVTEKGKDVELRCDPISGHTALYWYRQSLGQGLEFLIYFQGNSAPDKSGLPSDRFSAERTGGSVSTLTIQRTQQEDSAVYLCASSSGQISEKLFFGSGTQLSVL.

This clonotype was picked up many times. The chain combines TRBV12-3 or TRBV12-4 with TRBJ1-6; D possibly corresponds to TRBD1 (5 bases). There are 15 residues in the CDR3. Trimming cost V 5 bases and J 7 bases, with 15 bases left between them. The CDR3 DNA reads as TGTGCCAGCAGTGTCGGCGGGGCATGGAATTCACCCCTCCACTTT. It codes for CASSVGGAWNSPLHF.

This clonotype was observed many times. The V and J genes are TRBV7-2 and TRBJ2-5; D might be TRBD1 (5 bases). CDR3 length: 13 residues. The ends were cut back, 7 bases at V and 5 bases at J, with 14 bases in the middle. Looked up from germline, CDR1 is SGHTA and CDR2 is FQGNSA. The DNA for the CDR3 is TGTGCCAGCATCCCTAGGGGCCTGGAGACCCAGTACTTC. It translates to CASIPRGLETQYF.

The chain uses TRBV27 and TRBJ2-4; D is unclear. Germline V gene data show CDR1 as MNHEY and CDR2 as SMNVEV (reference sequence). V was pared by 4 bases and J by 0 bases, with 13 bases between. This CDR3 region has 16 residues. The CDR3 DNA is TGTGCCAGCAGTTCGTGGGCGGACGGAGCCAAAAACATTCAGTACTTC. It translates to CASSSWADGAKNIQYF.